A selection of T cell receptor beta chains follows, all from one sample in a study of OX40 agonist ivuxolimab in advanced cancers. The table came from immunoSEQ multiplex PCR; TCRdb's copy has only in-frame clones and leaves some out. Of about 67,000 clones in the sample, 87% were seen once. The material sequenced was CD4+ or CD8+ T cells sorted from blood, taken in a trial of the OX40 agonist ivuxolimab. The receptors shown here come from an adult with an advanced solid tumor such as melanoma, head and neck, liver or kidney cancer. Both conserved end residues are part of each CDR3. D genes are given only for firm matches. Size is omitted from some rows. Given values are once, few, many or a class for expanded clones.

>once|TRBD2|TRBJ2-3|TRBV9
TGTGCCAGGTCGGAAGGTATAAAGCGGGGGGGCCAGGACACAGATACGCAGTATTTT
CARSEGIKRGGQDTDTQYF
>NA|NA|TRBJ1-1|TRBV6-1
TGTGCCAGCAGTGAACAGCAGAAGAACACTGAAGCTTTCTTT
CASSEQQKNTEAFF
>NA|NA|TRBJ1-5|TRBV4-1
TGCGCCAGCAGCCAAGTTTTCAGGGCCAAGGATCAGCCCCAGCATTTT
CASSQVFRAKDQPQHF
>few|TRBD1|TRBJ1-6|TRBV5-6
TGTGCCAGTTTTCGGGACAGGGTGAATTCACCCCTCCACTTT
CASFRDRVNSPLHF
>NA|NA|TRBJ2-5|TRBV30
TGTGCCTGGAGTACAGGGATGTTGGAGACCCAGTACTTC
CAWSTGMLETQYF
>few|NA|TRBJ1-2|TRBV20-1
TGCAGTGCAGCGGACAGTTATGGCTACACCTTC
CSAADSYGYTF
>NA|NA|TRBJ2-4|TRBV29-1
TGCAGCGTTGAAGTGGGCGGCGGGAACATTCAGTACTTC
CSVEVGGGNIQYF
>NA|TRBD1|TRBJ2-7|TRBV9
TGTGCCAGCAGCTTCGGACAGGGGGCCCTCGAGCAGTACTTC
CASSFGQGALEQYF
>once|NA|TRBJ2-1|TRBV29-1
TGCAGCGCCGTCGAGCCGGGAGCCTCCTACAATGAGCAGTTCTTC
CSAVEPGASYNEQFF
>NA|TRBD1|TRBJ2-7|TRBV10-3
TGTGCCATCAATAGAGGACAGGGGGCATACGAGCAGTACTTC
CAINRGQGAYEQYF
>NA|NA|TRBJ2-5|TRBV5-1
TGCGCCAGCAGCTTTGGTCGTCAAGAGACCCAGTACTTC
CASSFGRQETQYF
>NA|NA|TRBJ2-1|TRBV9
TGTGCCAGCAGCGCCAAGGAGGGGATTCCCTACAATGAGCAGTTCTTC
CASSAKEGIPYNEQFF
>NA|NA|TRBJ2-7|TRBV28
TGTGCCAGCATTGCGGGTGGTGGCAAAACCGGCTACGAGCAGTACTTC
CASIAGGGKTGYEQYF
>NA|TRBD2|TRBJ2-3|TRBV18
TGTGCCAGCTCACCCTTACCGACCCGGGAGGGCCGAACAGATACGCAGTATTTT
CASSPLPTREGRTDTQYF
>NA|NA|TRBJ2-7|TRBV2
TGTGCCAGCAAACTAGAGGGCGGCTCCTACGAGCAGTACTTC
CASKLEGGSYEQYF
>NA|NA|TRBJ2-2|TRBV19
TGTGCCAGTAGGGGGGCGCACACCGGGGAGCTGTTTTTT
CASRGAHTGELFF
>NA|NA|TRBJ2-1|TRBV28
TGTGCCAGCAGTCGGGTGGTCTCTGGCAATGAGCAGTTCTTC
CASSRVVSGNEQFF
>NA|TRBD1|TRBJ1-2|TRBV13
TGTGCCAGCAGCCTAGGGGGACAGGGACTTGGCTACACCTTC
CASSLGGQGLGYTF
>NA|NA|TRBJ1-2|TRBV27
TGTGCCAGCAGTTCGGTGCAGGCTAACTATGGCTACACCTTC
CASSSVQANYGYTF
>NA|TRBD1|TRBJ1-2|TRBV2
TGTGCCAGCAATCCCGGGACAGGGGGAGGCTATGGCTACACCTTC
CASNPGTGGGYGYTF
>NA|NA|TRBJ1-2|TRBV29-1
TGCAGCGTGCCAGGGATATGCTACACCTTC
CSVPGICYTF
>NA|NA|TRBJ1-4|TRBV28
TGTGCCAGCAGTTTGGGTAATGAAAAACTGTTTTTT
CASSLGNEKLFF
>NA|TRBD1|TRBJ2-7|TRBV6-5
TGTGCCAGCAGACATCGACAGGGGGCGTACGAGCAGTACTTC
CASRHRQGAYEQYF
>NA|NA|TRBJ1-2|TRBV23-1
TGCGCCAGCTATATGGGGGCGCAGGGATATGGCTACACCTTC
CASYMGAQGYGYTF
>NA|TRBD1|TRBJ2-2|TRBV18
TGTGCCAGCTCCCCTCCCCAACAGGGGCGAACAGGCGGGGAGCTGTTTTTT
CASSPPQQGRTGGELFF
>NA|NA|TRBJ1-5|TRBV4-1
TGCGCCAGCAGCCTCGGGCAGTCTAAACAGCCCCAGCATTTT
CASSLGQSKQPQHF
>NA|NA|TRBJ1-1|TRBV28
TGTGCCAGCAGGTTGCGAGGGGTTATGAACACTGAAGCTTTCTTT
CASRLRGVMNTEAFF
>NA|NA|TRBJ1-1|TRBV4-1
TGCGCCAGCAGCCCGCGGATTGATGTTATGAACACTGAAGCTTTCTTT
CASSPRIDVMNTEAFF
>NA|NA|TRBJ1-1|TRBV29-1
TGCAGTGCCCGGCTGGGGACCACTGAAGCTTTCTTT
CSARLGTTEAFF
>NA|TRBD1|TRBJ1-1|TRBV2
TGTGCCAGCAGCGGGGGACAGTCTCCCGTTCAAGCTTTCTTT
CASSGGQSPVQAFF
>NA|TRBD2|TRBJ2-7|TRBV25-1
TGTGCCAGCGGCCGAAGGTTGGGAGGGCGTAGGGACGAGCAGTACTTC
CASGRRLGGRRDEQYF
>NA|NA|TRBJ2-4|TRBV9
TGTGCCAGTGACCGGGACACCTTTAGCAAAAACATTCAGTACTTC
CASDRDTFSKNIQYF
>NA|TRBD2|TRBJ2-7|TRBV7-2
TGTGCCAGCAGCTTCACTAGCGGGACAACCTACGAGCAGTACTTC
CASSFTSGTTYEQYF
>NA|NA|TRBJ2-7|TRBV5-5
TGTGCCAGCAGCTTGGTCGGCCAGGGTCTGTACGAGCAGTACTTC
CASSLVGQGLYEQYF
>NA|NA|TRBJ1-2|TRBV4-3
TGCGCCAGCAGCCAAGAAGGGGGATATGGCTACACCTTC
CASSQEGGYGYTF
>NA|NA|TRBJ1-5|TRBV19
TGTGCCAGTAGTAATACAGGGTTCAATCAGCCCCAGCATTTT
CASSNTGFNQPQHF
>NA|TRBD2|TRBJ2-7|TRBV5-1
TGCGCCAGCAGCAGACTAGCGGGGGCAAACTCCTACGAGCAGTACTTC
CASSRLAGANSYEQYF
>NA|TRBD1|TRBJ1-1|TRBV27
TGTGCCAGCAACAGGGGGTGGGGCCTCGTAACTGAAGCTTTCTTT
CASNRGWGLVTEAFF
>NA|NA|TRBJ2-7|TRBV6-6
TGTGCCAGCAGGGCCCCCCAATCGGGCGAGCAGTACTTC
CASRAPQSGEQYF
>NA|NA|TRBJ2-7|TRBV28
TGTGCCAGCAGGCACGAATACGAGCAGTACTTC
CASRHEYEQYF
>NA|NA|TRBJ2-7|TRBV18
TGTGCCAGCTCACCGTCCTCGGACTACGCCTACGAGCAGTACTTC
CASSPSSDYAYEQYF
>NA|NA|TRBJ1-1|TRBV4-2
TGTGCCAGCAGCCAACCGGGGAGCCCAAACACTGAAGCTTTCTTT
CASSQPGSPNTEAFF
>NA|NA|TRBJ2-1|TRBV7-9
TGTGCCAGCAGCTCTCGACAGGCCATTTCCTACAATGAGCAGTTCTTC
CASSSRQAISYNEQFF
>NA|NA|TRBJ1-5|TRBV9
TGTGCCAGCAGCGGCGGCTTGGGCAATCAGCCCCAGCATTTT
CASSGGLGNQPQHF
>NA|NA|TRBJ2-7|TRBV7-9
TGTGCCAGCAGCTTAGTCCCACACTCCTACGAGCAGTACTTC
CASSLVPHSYEQYF